This T cell receptor beta chain was recorded in a study of cytomegalovirus exposure and HLA in healthy donors (dated by TCRdb to about 2017). As for the study more broadly: An earlier analysis of some 550 of the donors reported roughly 270 Gb of sequence data and roughly 110 million unique TCR beta sequences from about 179 million T cells. Among a few hundred genotyped donors of the cohort, an average of around 240,000 unique TCR beta nucleotide sequences were sequenced per donor, roughly 20% of them non-productive. HLA typing covered class I and class II loci at four-digit resolution. All discovery cohort repertoires had been generated on a single sequencing platform. The study combined high-throughput TCR immunosequencing, statistical association of individual TCRs with disease status, and machine learning to predict cytomegalovirus infection status. The number of donors typed differed by locus, with 629-630 for A, B, C, DRB1 and DQB1, roughly 550 for DQA1, about 610 for DPA1, and some 440 for DPB1. Genome-wide SNP genotypes for about 55% of the 666 donors were used in a later genetic analysis, which treated that subset as a discovery cohort. The study aimed to test whether signatures of past pathogen exposure could be identified by cataloging public T cell receptors. The genetic ancestry cluster associated with self-reported Caucasian donors included 81% of the roughly 380 genotyped donors. An earlier analysis of approximately 500 of the donors applied high-throughput TCR beta sequencing to assess whether each TCR beta V gene segment acted as functional or pseudogenic. A separate validation cohort of over a hundred different subjects was used in addition to the 666-subject first cohort. Donor age, sex, ethnicity and CMV serostatus were compiled alongside the repertoire data. A later analysis re-analyzed previously published TCR beta repertoires from about 600 donors and added high-resolution HLA genotyping to study TCR occurrence patterns. The study profiled the T cell repertoires of 550 to 700 subjects by immunosequencing and related them to cytomegalovirus serostatus. Because of strong linkage in the cohort, 5 or 6 DR-DQ haplotypes were treated as single units for association and clustering. An early release that covered more than 550 HLA-typed donors contained approximately 300 gigabases of sequencing data and tens of millions of unique TCR sequences. Rather than using new phenotypic data, the later analysis identified candidate immune exposures from TCR beta sequences and from how often those sequences occurred across donors.

V and J are truncated by 4 bases and 0 bases respectively, leaving an intervening sequence of 6 bases. The CDR3 starts with the cysteine, ends with the phenylalanine, and has 13 residues. The retained sequence is limited to the CDR3, 39 bases, with the frame set at the first base. In the germline V gene, CDR1 corresponds to ENHRY and CDR2 to SYGVKD. Details on this clone: The target of this receptor is not known. No base qualities exist here, and no much larger clone lies one base off it.

The cohort was made up of approximately 670 healthy bone marrow donors. Cohort members were all nominally healthy when sampled, although unrecorded immune exposures were likely present. The donor tested CMV seropositive, placing the donor among the 310 or so seropositive members of the cohort. A peripheral blood sample was collected from each donor, and TCR beta sequencing was performed on peripheral blood mononuclear cells. Genomic DNA was extracted from the blood cell samples with the Qiagen DNeasy Blood Extraction Kit. Study-level results and caveats: A later analysis found that HLA-associated TCR beta chains were more clonally expanded and had lower generation probabilities than equally common non-associated chains. According to a later genetic analysis, donors in an Asian-associated ancestry cluster had fewer N-insertions in productive TCRs than the approximately 650-donor mean. A group of highly shared sequence variants was considered likely to be a technical artifact of the sequencing pipeline. Correlated functional status among segregating V segments might be attributable to linkage disequilibrium, but an unknown experimental factor could not be ruled out. Strong co-occurrence of HLA alleles, especially DR and DQ, made assigning TCR associations to individual alleles difficult. Because some donors lacked HLA typing at each locus, the association tests relied only on the typed subset. According to a later analysis, TCR association rates differed among HLA loci, with DRB1 alleles showing the most associated TCRs and HLA-C alleles showing the fewest. At a false discovery rate of 0.05, a later analysis linked around 17,000 TCR beta sequences to specific HLA alleles. A later analysis found that most CMV-associated TCR beta chains appeared HLA-restricted, with HLA associations seemingly driven largely by CMV exposure. Most TCR sequences were seen in very few donors, while some public TCRs were found in many individuals. Some IMGT-functional V segments, including TRBV6-2 and TRBV6-3, could not be told apart with the 87-base-pair reads, so those segments were excluded. According to the authors, the approach could potentially be generalized to other disease states and immunological phenotypes. The study listed approximately 150 TCR beta chains as associated with cytomegalovirus. In a later genetic analysis, a missense DCLRE1C variant was associated with V-gene and J-gene trimming of TCR beta chains, and the association was replicated in an independent cohort. For the cohort, immune exposure information was limited to CMV serostatus. In both the original and validation cohorts, the classifier was reported to diagnose cytomegalovirus status with high specificity and sensitivity. A further reported finding was that TCR beta sequences accurately predicted the HLA-A and HLA-B alleles for most subjects in the first cohort. The earlier analysis of a few hundred of the donors excluded over 15 rarely observed V segments, including chromosome 9 orphons, because counts were too low. Three of the identified cytomegalovirus-associated TCR beta chains were confirmed in vitro to be specific for cytomegalovirus antigens. Sequencing depth was assumed to be roughly uniform across donors in the presence/absence analyses, though that assumption may not hold. In a later analysis, several top co-occurrence clusters were reported to appear linked to parvovirus B19, influenza, CMV and Epstein-Barr virus. In this cohort, only TCR beta chains were sequenced, and detectable features were limited by the absence of alpha or paired-chain data. An earlier analysis of several hundred of the donors showed that most TCR beta V segments appeared in productive rearrangements either about 90% or about 30% of the time, which broadly matched IMGT annotations.

Library preparation employed the immunoSEQ multiplex PCR assay. For the multiplex PCR, a mixture combining 60 forward primers for TCR Vbeta segments and 13 reverse primers for TCR Jbeta segments was used. Amplification of the CDR3 region of rearranged TCR beta genes was performed with a multiplex PCR assay on genomic DNA. The Illumina HiSeq System was used to sequence the amplified TCR beta libraries as 87-base-pair reads. In the original analysis: A later analysis counted some 80 million unique TCR beta chains across the 690 or so repertoires, and 9 million to 14 million of these chains were shared by at least two donors. A nearest-neighbor algorithm error-corrected the raw reads and collapsed the reads into unique sequences, merging closely related sequences to remove PCR and sequencing errors. To assign V, D and J gene segments, CDR3 sequences were aligned to IMGT reference sequences. Each retained sequence needed at least a six-nucleotide match to both a V gene segment and a J gene segment. Rearrangements were classified as productive when the CDR3 lacked stop codons and remained in frame with V and J, and all other rearrangements were classified as non-productive. Following IMGT convention, CDR3 was defined as the stretch from the second conserved V-encoded cysteine to the conserved J-encoded phenylalanine. The earlier analysis of about 500 of the donors excluded sequences that lacked an unambiguous match to a single V gene segment. In an earlier analysis of a few hundred of the donors, V segments were called functional above 56.7% productive rearrangements and were called segregating when the between-donor standard deviation exceeded 5%. A statistical classification framework was developed to diagnose cytomegalovirus status using the catalog of TCR beta chain sequences. In a later analysis, V and J genes were assigned by comparing TCR nucleotide sequences against IMGT/GENE-DB human TR gene sequences. In a later analysis, CDR3 sequences and most-parsimonious VDJ recombination scenarios were assigned using the TCRdist pipeline. In a later analysis, every TCR beta chain was defined by the combination of its CDR3 amino acid sequence and its V-gene family, and reads without a unique V-gene family were dropped. As a way to deal with suspected cross-contamination and a sequencing artifact, a later analysis dropped under 600 nucleotide sequences that were highly shared and had low generation probability. A later analysis calculated a clonal expansion index for each public chain from normalized within-repertoire ranks of inferred template counts. In a later analysis, generation probabilities were computed using a VDJ recombination model fitted to out-of-frame rearrangements, and the results were checked against IGoR. A later analysis scored TCR-TCR, TCR-HLA and TCR-CMV co-occurrence with hypergeometric tests, applying a repertoire-size bias correction to TCR pairs. A later analysis estimated false discovery rates by permuting HLA or CMV assignments 20 times. A later analysis grouped co-occurring TCRs with DBSCAN, adding TCRdist sequence similarity when clustering within HLA-allele-positive subsets. Co-occurrence clustering excluded repertoires with fewer than 30,000 or more than 120,000 public chains, plus five with anomalous nucleotide sharing. The table was pulled from immuneACCESS by TCRdb, which kept in-frame rearrangements only. Such tables lose some clones; where checked, under half of the loss comes from unresolved V genes, and the rest has no known cause. That table gives V, J and clone size, and the DNA gave D and trimming. The sample table lists roughly 160,000 clones, roughly 88% of them with a count of one. The top ten clones comprise almost 9.5% of the sample.

The chain employs TRBV10-3 and TRBJ1-1; the D gene is unclear. This clonotype was obtained from a man between 18 and 35 years old in good health and CMV-seropositive. What was sequenced was PBMCs. Read as DNA, the sequence is TGTGCCATCAGTGCTAGTATGAACACTGAAGCTTTCTTT. Translation gives CAISASMNTEAFF.